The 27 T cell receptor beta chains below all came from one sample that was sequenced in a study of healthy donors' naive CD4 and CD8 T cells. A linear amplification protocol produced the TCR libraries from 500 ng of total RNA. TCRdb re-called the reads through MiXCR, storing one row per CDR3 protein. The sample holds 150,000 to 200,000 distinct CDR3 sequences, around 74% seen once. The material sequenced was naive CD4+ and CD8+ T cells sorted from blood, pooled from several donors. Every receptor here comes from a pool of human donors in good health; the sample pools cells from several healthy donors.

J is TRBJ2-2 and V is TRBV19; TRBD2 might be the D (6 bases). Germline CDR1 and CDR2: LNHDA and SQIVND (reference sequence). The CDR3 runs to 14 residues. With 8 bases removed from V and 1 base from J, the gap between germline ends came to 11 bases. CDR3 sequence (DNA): TGTGCCAGTCTGGGACTGAAGAACACCGGGGAGCTGTTTTTT. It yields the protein CASLGLKNTGELFF.

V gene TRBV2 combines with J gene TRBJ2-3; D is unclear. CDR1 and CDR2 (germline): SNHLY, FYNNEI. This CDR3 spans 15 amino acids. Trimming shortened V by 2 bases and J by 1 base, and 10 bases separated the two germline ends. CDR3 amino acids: CASSEYMDGTDTQYF. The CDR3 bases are TGTGCCAGCAGTGAATATATGGACGGCACAGATACGCAGTATTTT.

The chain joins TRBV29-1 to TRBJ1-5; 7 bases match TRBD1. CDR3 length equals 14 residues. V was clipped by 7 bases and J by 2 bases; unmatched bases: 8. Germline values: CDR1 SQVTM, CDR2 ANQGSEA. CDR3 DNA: TGCAGCGCAAGAACAGGGGTGGGCAATCAGCCCCAGCATTTT. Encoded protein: CSARTGVGNQPQHF.

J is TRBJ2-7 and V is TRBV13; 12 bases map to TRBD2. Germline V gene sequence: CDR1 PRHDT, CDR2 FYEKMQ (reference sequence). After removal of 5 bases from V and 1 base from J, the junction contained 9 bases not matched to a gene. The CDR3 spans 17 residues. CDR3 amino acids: CASSPGLAGTLSYEQYF. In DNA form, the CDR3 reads TGTGCCAGCAGCCCCGGACTAGCGGGGACTCTATCCTACGAGCAGTACTTC.

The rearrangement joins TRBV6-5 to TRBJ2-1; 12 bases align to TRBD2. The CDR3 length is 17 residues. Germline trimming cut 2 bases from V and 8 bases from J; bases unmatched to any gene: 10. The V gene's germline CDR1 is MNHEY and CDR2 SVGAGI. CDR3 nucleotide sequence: TGTGCCAGCAGTTACCGACTAGCGGGAGATAAGGGGGATGAGCAGTTCTTC. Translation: CASSYRLAGDKGDEQFF.

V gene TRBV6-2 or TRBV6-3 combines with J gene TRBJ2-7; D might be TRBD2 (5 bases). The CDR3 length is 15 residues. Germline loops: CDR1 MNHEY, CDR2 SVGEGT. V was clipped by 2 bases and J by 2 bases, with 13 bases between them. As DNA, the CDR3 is TGTGCCAGCAGTTACAGGCCCGGGAAAACCTACGAGCAGTACTTC. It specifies CASSYRPGKTYEQYF.

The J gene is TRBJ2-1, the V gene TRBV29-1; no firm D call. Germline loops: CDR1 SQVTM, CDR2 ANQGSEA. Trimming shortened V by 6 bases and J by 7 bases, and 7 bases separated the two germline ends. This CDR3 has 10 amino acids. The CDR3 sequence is CSVARNEQFF. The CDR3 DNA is TGCAGCGTGGCTAGGAATGAGCAGTTCTTC.

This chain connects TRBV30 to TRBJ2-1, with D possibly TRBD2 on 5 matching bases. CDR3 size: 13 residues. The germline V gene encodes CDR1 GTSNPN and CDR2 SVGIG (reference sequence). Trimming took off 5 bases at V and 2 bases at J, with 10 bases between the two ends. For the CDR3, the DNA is TGTGCCTGGGGTGCGGGCACCTACAATGAGCAGTTCTTC. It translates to CAWGAGTYNEQFF.

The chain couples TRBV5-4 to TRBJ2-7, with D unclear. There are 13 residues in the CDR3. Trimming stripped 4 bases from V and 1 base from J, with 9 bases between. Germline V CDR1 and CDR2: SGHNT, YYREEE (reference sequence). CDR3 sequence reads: CASSPYLSYEQYF. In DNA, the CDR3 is TGTGCCAGCAGCCCGTACCTATCCTACGAGCAGTACTTC.

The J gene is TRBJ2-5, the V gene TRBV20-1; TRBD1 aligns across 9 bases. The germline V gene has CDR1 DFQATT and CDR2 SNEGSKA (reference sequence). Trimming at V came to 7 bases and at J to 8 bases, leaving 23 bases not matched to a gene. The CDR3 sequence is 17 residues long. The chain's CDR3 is CSVSIAVPGQGPPTQYF. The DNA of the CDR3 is TGCAGTGTCTCGATCGCGGTTCCGGGACAGGGCCCCCCAACCCAGTACTTC.

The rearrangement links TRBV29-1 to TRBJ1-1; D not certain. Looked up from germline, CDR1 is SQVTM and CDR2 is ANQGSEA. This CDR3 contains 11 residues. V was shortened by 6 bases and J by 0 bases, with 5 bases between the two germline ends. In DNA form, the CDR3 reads TGCAGCGTCTCGATGAACACTGAAGCTTTCTTT. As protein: CSVSMNTEAFF.

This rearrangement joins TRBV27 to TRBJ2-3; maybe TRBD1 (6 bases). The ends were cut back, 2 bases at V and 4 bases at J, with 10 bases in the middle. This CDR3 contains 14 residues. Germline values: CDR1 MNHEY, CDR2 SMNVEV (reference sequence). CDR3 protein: CASSLTDSPDTQYF. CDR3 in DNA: TGTGCCAGCAGTTTAACGGACAGCCCAGATACGCAGTATTTT.

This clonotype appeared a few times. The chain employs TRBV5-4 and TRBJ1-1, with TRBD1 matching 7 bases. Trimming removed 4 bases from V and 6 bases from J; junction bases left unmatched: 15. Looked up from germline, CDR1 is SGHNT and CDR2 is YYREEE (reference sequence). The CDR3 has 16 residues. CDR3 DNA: TGTGCCAGCAGCCCTCGGGTCATTGGAGGGGGCGCTGAAGCTTTCTTT. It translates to CASSPRVIGGGAEAFF.

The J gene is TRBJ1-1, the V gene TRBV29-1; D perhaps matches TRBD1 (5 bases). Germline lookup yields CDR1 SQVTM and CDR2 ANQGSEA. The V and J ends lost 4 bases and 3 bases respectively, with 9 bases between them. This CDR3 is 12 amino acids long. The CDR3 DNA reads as TGCAGCGTTGCGAGGGGTGACACTGAAGCTTTCTTT. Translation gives CSVARGDTEAFF. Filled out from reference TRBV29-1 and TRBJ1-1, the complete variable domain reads SAVISQKPSRDICQRGTSLTIQCQVDSQVTMMFWYRQQPGQSLTLIATANQGSEATYESGFVIDKFPISRPNLTFSTLTVSNMSPEDSSIYLCSVARGDTEAFFGQGTRLTVV.

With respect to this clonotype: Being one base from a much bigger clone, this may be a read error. DNA of the CDR3: TGTGCCAGCAGCTTCCCCTACGAGCAGTACTTC. It yields the protein CASSFPYEQYF. The chain is built from TRBV7-8 and TRBJ2-7; D is ambiguous. CDR1 and CDR2 (germline): SGHVS, FQNEAQ. With 3 bases removed from V and 2 bases from J, the gap between germline ends came to 2 bases. The CDR3 is 11 amino acids.

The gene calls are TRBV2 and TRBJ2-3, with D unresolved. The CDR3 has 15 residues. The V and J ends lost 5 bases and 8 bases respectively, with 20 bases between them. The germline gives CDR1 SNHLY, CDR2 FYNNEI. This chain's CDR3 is CASSPSSVEFGTQYF. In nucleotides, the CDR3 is TGTGCCAGCAGTCCCTCTAGTGTTGAGTTTGGTACGCAGTATTTT.

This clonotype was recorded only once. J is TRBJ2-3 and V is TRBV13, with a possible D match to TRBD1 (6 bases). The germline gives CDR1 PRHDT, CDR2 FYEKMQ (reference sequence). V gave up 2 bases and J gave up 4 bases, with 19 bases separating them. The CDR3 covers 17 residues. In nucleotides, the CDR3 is TGTGCCAGCAGCTTACAGACAGGCGGCTTAGTCGCAGATACGCAGTATTTT. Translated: CASSLQTGGLVADTQYF.

CDR3: CASSPRDSRTDTQYF. The DNA for the CDR3 is TGTGCCAGTAGTCCCCGGGACAGTCGCACAGATACGCAGTATTTT. The J gene is TRBJ2-3, the V gene TRBV19; 7 positions agree with TRBD1. CDR3 size: 15 residues. In germline, CDR1 is LNHDA, CDR2 SQIVND (reference sequence). The V and J ends lost 5 bases and 1 base, in that order; junction bases with no gene match: 6. Drawing the rest from reference TRBV19 and TRBJ2-3, the complete variable domain is DGGITQSPKYLFRKEGQNVTLSCEQNLNHDAMYWYRQDPGQGLRLIYYSQIVNDFQKGDIAEGYSVSREKKESFPLTVTSAQKNPTAFYLCASSPRDSRTDTQYFGPGTRLTVL.

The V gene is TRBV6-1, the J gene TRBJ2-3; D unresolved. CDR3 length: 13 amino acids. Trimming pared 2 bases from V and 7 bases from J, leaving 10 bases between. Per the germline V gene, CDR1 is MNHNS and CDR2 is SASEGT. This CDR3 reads CASSELRSYTQYF. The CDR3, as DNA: TGTGCCAGCAGTGAATTGCGCTCCTATACGCAGTATTTT.

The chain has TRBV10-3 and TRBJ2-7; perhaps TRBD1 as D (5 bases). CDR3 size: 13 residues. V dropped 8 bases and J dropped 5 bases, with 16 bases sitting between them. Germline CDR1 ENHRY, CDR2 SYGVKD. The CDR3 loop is CAIQQDLKDEQYV. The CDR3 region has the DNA TGTGCCATCCAACAGGATTTAAAGGACGAGCAGTACGTC.

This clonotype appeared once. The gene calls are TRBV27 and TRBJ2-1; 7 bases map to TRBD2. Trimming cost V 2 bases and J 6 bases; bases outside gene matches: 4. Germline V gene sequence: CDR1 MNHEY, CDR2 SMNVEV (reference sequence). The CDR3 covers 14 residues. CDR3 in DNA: TGTGCCAGCAGTTTACTATGGGGGGGCAATGAGCAGTTCTTC. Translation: CASSLLWGGNEQFF.

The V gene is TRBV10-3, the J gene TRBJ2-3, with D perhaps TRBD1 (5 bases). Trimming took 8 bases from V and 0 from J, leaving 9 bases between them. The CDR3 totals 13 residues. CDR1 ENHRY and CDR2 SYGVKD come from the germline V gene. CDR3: CAIQGTSTDTQYF. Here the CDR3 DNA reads TGTGCCATCCAGGGCACTAGCACAGATACGCAGTATTTT.

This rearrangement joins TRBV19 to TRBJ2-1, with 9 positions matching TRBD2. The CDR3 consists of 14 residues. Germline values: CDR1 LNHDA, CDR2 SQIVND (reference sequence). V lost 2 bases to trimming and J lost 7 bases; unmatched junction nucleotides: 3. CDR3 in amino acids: CASSILAGFNEQFF. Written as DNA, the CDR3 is TGTGCCAGTAGTATACTAGCGGGATTTAATGAGCAGTTCTTC.

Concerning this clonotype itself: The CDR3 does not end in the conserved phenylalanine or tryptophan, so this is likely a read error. CDR3 in DNA: TGCAGCGTTGACGAACTGAACACTGAAGCTTTCCTT. Amino acid sequence: CSVDELNTEAFL. The chain recombines TRBV29-1 with TRBJ1-1; D gene ambiguous. Germline lookup yields CDR1 SQVTM and CDR2 ANQGSEA. The CDR3 has 12 residues. V was trimmed by 3 bases and J by 0 bases, leaving 5 bases between them.

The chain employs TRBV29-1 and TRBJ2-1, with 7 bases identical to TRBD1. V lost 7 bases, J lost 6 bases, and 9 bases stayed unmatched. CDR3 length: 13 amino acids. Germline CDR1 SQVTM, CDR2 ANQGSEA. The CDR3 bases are TGCAGCGCCGACAGGGTTTTAAGCAATGAGCAGTTCTTC. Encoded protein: CSADRVLSNEQFF.

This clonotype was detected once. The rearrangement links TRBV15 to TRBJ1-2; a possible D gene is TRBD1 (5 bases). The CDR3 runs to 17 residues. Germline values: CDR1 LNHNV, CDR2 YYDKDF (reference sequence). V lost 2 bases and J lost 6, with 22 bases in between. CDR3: CATSRPPDAGPRHGYTF. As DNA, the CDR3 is TGTGCCACCAGCAGACCCCCCGACGCGGGGCCGCGCCATGGCTACACCTTC.

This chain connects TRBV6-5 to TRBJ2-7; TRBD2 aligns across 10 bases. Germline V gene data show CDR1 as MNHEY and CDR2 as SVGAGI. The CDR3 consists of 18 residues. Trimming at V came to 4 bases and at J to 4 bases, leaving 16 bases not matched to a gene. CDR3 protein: CASSSLAGGPTPYYEQYF. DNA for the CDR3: TGTGCCAGCAGTTCGTTAGCGGGAGGCCCCACCCCCTATTACGAGCAGTACTTC.